This T cell receptor beta chain was documented in a study of early T cells in non-severe SARS-CoV-2 infection. Across the whole study: Sequencing of bulk RNA from unsorted whole blood was done, without chain pairing.

CDR3 length: 14 residues. Per germline, CDR1 SEHNR and CDR2 FQNEAQ (reference sequence). Trimming took 5 bases from V and 5 from J, leaving 10 bases between them. As part of library construction, unique molecular identifiers were attached to individual cDNA molecules. TCRdb re-called the 5' RACE reads with MiXCR, one entry per CDR3 protein. Among some 64,000 distinct CDR3 sequences listed, roughly 18% were seen once. The specimen comprised whole blood, sampled at baseline. This chain links TRBV7-9 with TRBJ1-6; D may be TRBD1 (5 bases). This TCR was recovered from an adult who was a healthcare worker with PCR-confirmed SARS-CoV-2 infection or an uninfected control (not recorded which). The CDR3 DNA reads TGTGCCAGCAGCCTATGGGACGATAATTCACCCCTCCACTTT. Translated: CASSLWDDNSPLHF.